Listed below are T cell receptor beta chains from one sample, sequenced in a study of monozygotic twins with cystic fibrosis. TCRdb keeps only in-frame clones here, not all; method: immunoSEQ multiplex PCR. The top ten clones hold less than 0.9% of a sample with around 36,000 clones, under 70% of them seen once. The source material was blood. Receptor source: a girl aged 5-17 years with cystic fibrosis. Both conserved end residues are part of each CDR3. The D gene is left open where the match is weak. Size values are once, few and many counts, or a class for expanded clones, and some rows have none.

V,J,D,size,DNA,CDR3
TRBV6-6,TRBJ2-1,-,-,TGTGCCAGCAGTGTCTACAAGAACGAGCAGTTCTTC,CASSVYKNEQFF
TRBV6-4,TRBJ1-2,TRBD1,-,TGTGCCAGCAGTCCCGACAGGGGAAGCCCTCATGGCTACACCTTC,CASSPDRGSPHGYTF
TRBV5-4,TRBJ2-7,TRBD1,-,TGTGCCAGCAGCTGGGACAGGCGTGCGCCGGAGCAGTACTTC,CASSWDRRAPEQYF
TRBV9,TRBJ1-2,-,-,TGTGCCAGCAGCGTATCAGGGGACCGTAACTATGGCTACACCTTC,CASSVSGDRNYGYTF
TRBV19,TRBJ1-2,-,few,TGTGCCAGTTCTCCCCGCCGCGGCGAGGTCTACACCTTC,CASSPRRGEVYTF
TRBV10-3,TRBJ1-2,-,few,TGTGCCATCAGTGAGTCCACAGGAGAGGGTAGCTATGGCTACACCTTC,CAISESTGEGSYGYTF
TRBV5-6,TRBJ1-2,TRBD1,-,TGTGCCAGCAGCTTCAGACAGGGAATGAGCTACACCTTC,CASSFRQGMSYTF
TRBV20-1,TRBJ2-5,-,-,TGCAGCGTGACAGAAGAGACCCAGTACTTC,CSVTEETQYF
TRBV2,TRBJ2-7,-,-,TGTGCCAGCAGGGGAGGCCCAACCTACGAGCAGTACTTC,CASRGGPTYEQYF
TRBV9,TRBJ1-1,-,-,TGTGCCAGCAGCGTATTTCCCGCCACGGTGAACACTGAAGCTTTCTTT,CASSVFPATVNTEAFF
TRBV5-1,TRBJ1-1,-,-,TGCGCCAGCAGCTTGGAACAACAGAACACTGAAGCTTTCTTT,CASSLEQQNTEAFF
TRBV29-1,TRBJ2-7,-,-,TGCAGCGTTGGTCGGTTCTCCTACGAGCAGTACTTC,CSVGRFSYEQYF
TRBV4-1,TRBJ2-1,-,-,TGCGCCAGCAGCCAAGTTTCCCTCTACAATGAGCAGTTCTTC,CASSQVSLYNEQFF